Listed below are T cell receptor beta chains from one sample, sequenced in a study of OX40 agonist ivuxolimab in advanced cancers. TCRdb's copy holds only in-frame clones and misses some; the assay was immunoSEQ multiplex PCR. This table has tens of thousands of clones, approximately 80% appearing once. This specimen was CD4+ or CD8+ T cells sorted from blood, taken in a trial of the OX40 agonist ivuxolimab. These receptor sequences come from an adult with an advanced solid tumor such as melanoma, head and neck, liver or kidney cancer. Each CDR3 is given with its conserved first and last residue. The order of the fields is clone size, D gene, J gene, V gene, CDR3 DNA, CDR3 protein. The D gene is left open where the match is weak. Only some rows state a clone size, as once, few, many or a class for expanded clones.

clone_size: -
d_call: TRBD2
j_call: TRBJ2-2
v_call: TRBV6-5
cdr3_nt: TGTGCCAGCAGCCCGGGAGGGAACACCGGGGAGCTGTTTTTT
cdr3_aa: CASSPGGNTGELFF

clone_size: -
d_call: -
j_call: TRBJ1-3
v_call: TRBV5-1
cdr3_nt: TGCGCCAGCAGCCCACGAGGACTTTCAAGCTCTGGAAACACCATATATTTT
cdr3_aa: CASSPRGLSSSGNTIYF

clone_size: once
d_call: TRBD1
j_call: TRBJ2-7
v_call: TRBV7-9
cdr3_nt: TGTGCCAGCAGCCCCGGGACAGTTTACGAGCAGTACTTC
cdr3_aa: CASSPGTVYEQYF

clone_size: -
d_call: TRBD2
j_call: TRBJ2-1
v_call: TRBV9
cdr3_nt: TGTGCCAGCAGCGTAGGAGTCGGAGCGGGGGTTTACAATGAGCAGTTCTTC
cdr3_aa: CASSVGVGAGVYNEQFF

clone_size: -
d_call: -
j_call: TRBJ1-4
v_call: TRBV11-2
cdr3_nt: TGTGCCAGCAGCTTAGTTGGATGGGAAAAACTGTTTTTT
cdr3_aa: CASSLVGWEKLFF

clone_size: -
d_call: TRBD1
j_call: TRBJ2-5
v_call: TRBV29-1
cdr3_nt: TGCAGCGTTGAAGACCGGGGGGACAGGGGGTCTCAAGAGACCCAGTACTTC
cdr3_aa: CSVEDRGDRGSQETQYF

clone_size: -
d_call: -
j_call: TRBJ2-7
v_call: TRBV2
cdr3_nt: TGTGCCAGCAGTGCCGGACATGAGAACTCCTACGAGCAGTACTTC
cdr3_aa: CASSAGHENSYEQYF

clone_size: -
d_call: -
j_call: TRBJ2-7
v_call: TRBV27
cdr3_nt: TGTGCCAGCAGTTCTGGGGGAGGAGCCTACGAGCAGTACTTC
cdr3_aa: CASSSGGGAYEQYF

clone_size: -
d_call: TRBD1
j_call: TRBJ1-5
v_call: TRBV19
cdr3_nt: TGTGCCAGTAGTTTAAGACAGGGGGGAGGCAATCAGCCCCAGCATTTT
cdr3_aa: CASSLRQGGGNQPQHF

clone_size: -
d_call: -
j_call: TRBJ2-1
v_call: TRBV14
cdr3_nt: TGTGCCAGCGTGGTGCAGTTCTTC
cdr3_aa: CASVVQFF

clone_size: -
d_call: TRBD1
j_call: TRBJ1-1
v_call: TRBV7-9
cdr3_nt: TGTGCCAGCAGCTTCAATGGACAGGCGATGAACACTGAAGCTTTCTTT
cdr3_aa: CASSFNGQAMNTEAFF

clone_size: -
d_call: -
j_call: TRBJ1-6
v_call: TRBV4-3
cdr3_nt: TGCGCCAGCAGCCAAGTGTGGCAGGGAGGAAATTCACCCCTCCACTTT
cdr3_aa: CASSQVWQGGNSPLHF

clone_size: -
d_call: -
j_call: TRBJ2-1
v_call: TRBV5-5
cdr3_nt: TGTGCCAGTAGCCCACAGGCTCTAAGCTCCTACAATGAGCAGTTCTTC
cdr3_aa: CASSPQALSSYNEQFF

clone_size: -
d_call: -
j_call: TRBJ2-7
v_call: TRBV9
cdr3_nt: TGTGCCAGCAGCTCGACAGGGGAGGGCTACGAGCAGTACTTC
cdr3_aa: CASSSTGEGYEQYF

clone_size: -
d_call: TRBD2
j_call: TRBJ2-1
v_call: TRBV27
cdr3_nt: TGTGCCAGCAGTTTAGTATCGCGGGGGGGCCTGAATGAGCAGTTCTTC
cdr3_aa: CASSLVSRGGLNEQFF

clone_size: -
d_call: TRBD1
j_call: TRBJ2-3
v_call: TRBV6-4
cdr3_nt: TGTGCCAGCAGCGAGACAGGGGAGGTAGATACGCAGTATTTT
cdr3_aa: CASSETGEVDTQYF

clone_size: -
d_call: TRBD1
j_call: TRBJ1-2
v_call: TRBV11-1
cdr3_nt: TGTGCCAGCAGCTCGGGACAGGGGAACTATGGCTACACCTTC
cdr3_aa: CASSSGQGNYGYTF

clone_size: -
d_call: -
j_call: TRBJ2-1
v_call: TRBV6-5
cdr3_nt: TGTGCCAGCAGACTCCTTGGGACTGGACGCGATGAGCAGTTCTTC
cdr3_aa: CASRLLGTGRDEQFF

clone_size: -
d_call: TRBD1
j_call: TRBJ2-7
v_call: TRBV5-4
cdr3_nt: TGTGCCAGCAGCCAAGTCTCAACAGGGGGCTACGAGCAGTACTTC
cdr3_aa: CASSQVSTGGYEQYF

clone_size: -
d_call: TRBD2
j_call: TRBJ2-7
v_call: TRBV4-1
cdr3_nt: TGCGCCAGCAGCCAAGAACGGGGGGGCGGATACGAGCAGTACTTC
cdr3_aa: CASSQERGGGYEQYF

clone_size: -
d_call: -
j_call: TRBJ1-1
v_call: TRBV6-5
cdr3_nt: TGTGCCAGCAGTTACTACCCGACAGGGAACACTGAAGCTTTCTTT
cdr3_aa: CASSYYPTGNTEAFF

clone_size: once
d_call: -
j_call: TRBJ2-7
v_call: TRBV11-2
cdr3_nt: TGTGCCAGCAGCTTAGGCTCCGGACGCTCCTACGAGCAGTACTTC
cdr3_aa: CASSLGSGRSYEQYF

clone_size: -
d_call: TRBD2
j_call: TRBJ2-1
v_call: TRBV19
cdr3_nt: TGTGCCAGTAGTTCCTACCAGACTAGCGAGAATGAGCAGTTCTTC
cdr3_aa: CASSSYQTSENEQFF

clone_size: -
d_call: TRBD1
j_call: TRBJ2-5
v_call: TRBV11-2
cdr3_nt: TGTGCCAGCAGCTTAGGAGGGGGCACGGAGACCCAGTACTTC
cdr3_aa: CASSLGGGTETQYF

clone_size: -
d_call: -
j_call: TRBJ1-3
v_call: TRBV6-5
cdr3_nt: TGTGCCAGCAGCCCCACAAGATCTGGAAACACCATATATTTT
cdr3_aa: CASSPTRSGNTIYF

clone_size: -
d_call: -
j_call: TRBJ2-7
v_call: TRBV6-1
cdr3_nt: TGTGCCAGCAGGCCTAGCCGCTATACCTCCTACGAGCAGTACTTC
cdr3_aa: CASRPSRYTSYEQYF

clone_size: -
d_call: TRBD1
j_call: TRBJ2-5
v_call: TRBV29-1
cdr3_nt: TGCAGCGTTGAAGGGGTGACAGGGGATTATGAGACCCAGTACTTC
cdr3_aa: CSVEGVTGDYETQYF

clone_size: -
d_call: -
j_call: TRBJ2-7
v_call: TRBV2
cdr3_nt: TGTGCCAGCAGCGACGAGCGGAGGTACGAGCAGTACTTC
cdr3_aa: CASSDERRYEQYF

clone_size: few
d_call: -
j_call: TRBJ2-5
v_call: TRBV2
cdr3_nt: TGTGCCAGCAGTGAAGTGGCCCCCGAGACCCAGTACTTC
cdr3_aa: CASSEVAPETQYF

clone_size: -
d_call: TRBD1
j_call: TRBJ2-3
v_call: TRBV30
cdr3_nt: TGTGCCTGGAGTCCTGGGACAGGGGGAATTGGGGATACGCAGTATTTT
cdr3_aa: CAWSPGTGGIGDTQYF

clone_size: few
d_call: TRBD1
j_call: TRBJ1-2
v_call: TRBV7-9
cdr3_nt: TGTGCCAGCAGCCCCCCTGTACAGGGGGTGGATGGCTACACCTTC
cdr3_aa: CASSPPVQGVDGYTF

clone_size: once
d_call: TRBD1
j_call: TRBJ1-4
v_call: TRBV7-9
cdr3_nt: TGTGCCAGCAGCATCCGGACAGGACCCCATGCAACTAATGAAAAACTGTTTTTT
cdr3_aa: CASSIRTGPHATNEKLFF

clone_size: -
d_call: -
j_call: TRBJ2-1
v_call: TRBV15
cdr3_nt: TGTGCCACCAGCAGTCAGCCCCTGTCGGAGTACAATGAGCAGTTCTTC
cdr3_aa: CATSSQPLSEYNEQFF